This TCR beta chain was captured by sequencing in a study of neurological immune-mediated disorders. Points from the study as a whole: TCR-beta repertoires seemed private in all groups, with no expanded CDR3 amino acid sequences shared.

Synthesis of cDNA was carried out by template-switch 5'RACE. The reaction used 10-nucleotide random UMIs. Every sequencing run produced over 160 million TCR-beta sequences that came from 15-18 subjects. TCRdb called the 5' RACE reads again in MiXCR, with one record for every CDR3 protein. This table holds 45,000 to 55,000 distinct CDR3 sequences, more than 3.5% found once. In its sample, this clonotype was seen many times. Its specificity is not known. Germline lookup yields CDR1 SGHAT and CDR2 FQDESV (reference sequence). With V trimmed by 1 base and J by 2 bases, 4 bases remained unmatched. The CDR3 loop spans 15 amino acids.

The sequencing sample was made of PBMCs. J is TRBJ2-7 and V is TRBV11-1; 8 positions match TRBD1. The receptor was derived from a man in his sixties with multiple sclerosis. The CDR3 reads CASSLGGQAPYEQYF. CDR3 bases: TGTGCCAGCAGCTTAGGGGGACAGGCGCCCTACGAGCAGTACTTC.